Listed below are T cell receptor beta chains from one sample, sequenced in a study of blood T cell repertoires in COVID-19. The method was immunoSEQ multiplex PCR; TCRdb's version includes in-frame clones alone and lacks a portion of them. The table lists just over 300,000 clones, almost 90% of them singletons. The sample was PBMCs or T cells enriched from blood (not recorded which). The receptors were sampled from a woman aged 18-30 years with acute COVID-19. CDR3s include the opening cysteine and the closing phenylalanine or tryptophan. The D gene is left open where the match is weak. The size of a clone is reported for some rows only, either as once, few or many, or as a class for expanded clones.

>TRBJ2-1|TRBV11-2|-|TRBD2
CASSSGLAGGYNEQFF
TGTGCCAGCAGCTCCGGACTAGCGGGAGGGTACAATGAGCAGTTCTTC
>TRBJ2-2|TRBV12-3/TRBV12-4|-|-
CASTLFNGELFF
TGTGCCAGCACCCTATTTAACGGGGAGCTGTTTTTT
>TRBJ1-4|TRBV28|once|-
CASSPVKQNEKLFF
TGTGCCAGCAGTCCCGTTAAACAGAATGAAAAACTGTTTTTT
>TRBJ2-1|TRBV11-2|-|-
CASTDSYYNEQFF
TGTGCCAGCACGGACAGCTACTACAATGAGCAGTTCTTC
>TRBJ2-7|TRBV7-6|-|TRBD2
CASSVGLAEVREQYF
TGTGCCAGCAGCGTGGGACTAGCGGAAGTGCGCGAGCAGTACTTC
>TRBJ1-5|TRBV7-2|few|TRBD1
CASSLGAGGAQPQHF
TGTGCCAGCAGCTTAGGGGCAGGGGGCGCCCAGCCCCAGCATTTT
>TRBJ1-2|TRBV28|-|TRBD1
CASSPGQGGDGYTF
TGTGCCAGCAGTCCAGGACAGGGAGGAGATGGCTACACCTTC
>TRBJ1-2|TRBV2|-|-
CASSDRGEGRGRGYTF
TGTGCCAGCAGTGATCGGGGCGAAGGCAGGGGTCGCGGCTACACCTTC
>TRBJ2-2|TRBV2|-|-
CASTGTRNTGELFF
TGTGCCAGCACCGGGACAAGGAACACCGGGGAGCTGTTTTTT
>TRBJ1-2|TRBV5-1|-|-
CASRRDYGYTF
TGCGCCAGCCGCAGGGACTATGGCTACACCTTC
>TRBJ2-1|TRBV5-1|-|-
CASSLAQGSVEQFF
TGCGCCAGCAGCTTGGCGCAGGGCTCTGTCGAGCAGTTCTTC
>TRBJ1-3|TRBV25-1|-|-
CASSPRPGARDTIYF
TGTGCCAGCAGTCCCCGGCCAGGGGCAAGGGACACCATATATTTT
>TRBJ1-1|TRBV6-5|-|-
CASSYVLGSTEAFF
TGTGCCAGCAGTTACGTTCTCGGGAGCACTGAAGCTTTCTTT
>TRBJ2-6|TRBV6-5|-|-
CASRAGPGANVLTF
TGTGCCAGCAGGGCAGGCCCTGGGGCCAACGTCCTGACTTTC
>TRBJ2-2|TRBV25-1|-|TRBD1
CASRGQGQENTGELFF
TGTGCCAGCAGAGGACAGGGACAGGAGAACACCGGGGAGCTGTTTTTT
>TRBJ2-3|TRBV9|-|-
CASSVSAGSSTDTQYF
TGTGCCAGCAGCGTAAGTGCGGGGTCTAGCACAGATACGCAGTATTTT
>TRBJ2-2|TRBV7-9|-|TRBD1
CASSSLQGTGELFF
TGTGCCAGCAGCTCCTTACAGGGGACCGGGGAGCTGTTTTTT
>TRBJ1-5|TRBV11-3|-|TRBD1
CASSPGTGRDQPQHF
TGTGCCAGCAGCCCCGGGACAGGGAGGGATCAGCCCCAGCATTTT
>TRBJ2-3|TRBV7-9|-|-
CASTRSGASTDTQYF
TGTGCCAGCACCCGGAGCGGAGCTAGCACAGATACGCAGTATTTT
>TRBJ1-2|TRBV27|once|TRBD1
CASSYRGDSLYGYTF
TGTGCCAGCAGTTACAGGGGGGACAGCTTGTATGGCTACACCTTC
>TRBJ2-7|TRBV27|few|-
CASSFTYRDEQYF
TGTGCCAGCAGTTTTACCTACAGGGACGAGCAGTACTTC
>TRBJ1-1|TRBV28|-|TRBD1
CATQSGGTEAFF
TGTGCCACCCAATCAGGGGGGACTGAAGCTTTCTTT
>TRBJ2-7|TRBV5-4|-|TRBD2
CASSLVPGGPREQYF
TGTGCCAGCAGCTTGGTACCGGGAGGGCCCCGCGAGCAGTACTTC
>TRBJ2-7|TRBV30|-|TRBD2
CAWNLGGEQYF
TGTGCCTGGAACCTGGGGGGGGAGCAGTACTTC
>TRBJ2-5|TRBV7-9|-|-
CASWGEETQYF
TGTGCCAGTTGGGGGGAAGAGACCCAGTACTTC
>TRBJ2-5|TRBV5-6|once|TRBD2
CASSFDGLAGEETQYF
TGTGCCAGCAGCTTTGACGGACTAGCGGGAGAAGAGACCCAGTACTTC
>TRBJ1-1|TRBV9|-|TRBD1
CASGIGTGGLGTEAFF
TGTGCCAGCGGGATCGGGACAGGGGGCTTGGGCACTGAAGCTTTCTTT
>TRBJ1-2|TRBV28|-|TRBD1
CASSFPGGSGNYGYTF
TGTGCCAGCAGTTTCCCAGGGGGCTCGGGGAACTATGGCTACACCTTC
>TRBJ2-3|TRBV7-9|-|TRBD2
CASRLAGGHPDTQYF
TGTGCCAGCAGGCTAGCGGGAGGGCACCCCGATACGCAGTATTTT
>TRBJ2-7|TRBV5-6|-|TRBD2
CASSLSYGTSWYEQYF
TGTGCCAGCAGCTTGTCGTACGGGACTAGCTGGTACGAGCAGTACTTC
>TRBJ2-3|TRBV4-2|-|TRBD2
CASSQDRWRGGTDTQYF
TGTGCCAGCAGCCAAGATAGGTGGCGGGGGGGTACAGATACGCAGTATTTT
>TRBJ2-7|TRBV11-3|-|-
CASSRAQGSSYEQYF
TGTGCCAGCAGCCGGGCACAGGGAAGCTCCTACGAGCAGTACTTC
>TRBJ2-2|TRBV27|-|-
CASREGFTGELFF
TGTGCCAGCAGGGAGGGATTCACCGGGGAGCTGTTTTTT
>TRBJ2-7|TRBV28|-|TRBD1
CASTWTGLSNEQYF
TGTGCCAGCACCTGGACAGGGCTCTCCAACGAGCAGTACTTC
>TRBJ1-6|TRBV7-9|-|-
CASSLGGQNNSPLHF
TGTGCCAGCAGCTTAGGTGGACAGAATAATTCACCCCTCCACTTT
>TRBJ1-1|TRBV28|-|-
CASSLAVGNAEAFF
TGTGCCAGCAGTTTGGCCGTGGGCAACGCTGAAGCTTTCTTT
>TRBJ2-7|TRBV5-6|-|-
CASSFLSRLDYEQYF
TGTGCCAGCAGCTTCTTATCGCGGCTCGATTACGAGCAGTACTTC
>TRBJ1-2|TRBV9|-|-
CASSVGRTYTF
TGTGCCAGCAGCGTAGGGAGGACCTACACCTTC
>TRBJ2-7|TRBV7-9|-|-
CASSLGGRGYEQYF
TGTGCCAGCAGTTTAGGTGGCAGGGGATACGAGCAGTACTTC
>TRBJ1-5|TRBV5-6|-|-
CASSLSHGGGRSQPQHF
TGTGCCAGCAGCCTATCCCACGGCGGGGGGCGCAGTCAGCCCCAGCATTTT
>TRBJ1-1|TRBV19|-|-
CASNSGNSVNTEAFF
TGTGCCAGTAATTCAGGGAATTCGGTGAACACTGAAGCTTTCTTT
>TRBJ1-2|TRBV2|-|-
CASSEGWLGADGYTF
TGTGCCAGCAGTGAAGGGTGGTTGGGTGCGGATGGCTACACCTTC
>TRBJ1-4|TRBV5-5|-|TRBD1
CASSLSRQGNEKLFF
TGTGCCAGCAGCTTGAGTCGACAGGGCAATGAAAAACTGTTTTTT
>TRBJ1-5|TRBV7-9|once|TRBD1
CASSLGMGQDNQPQHF
TGTGCCAGCAGCTTAGGTATGGGACAGGACAATCAGCCCCAGCATTTT
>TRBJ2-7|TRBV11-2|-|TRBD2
CASSYIAGRSYEQYF
TGTGCCAGCAGTTATATAGCGGGTCGCTCCTACGAGCAGTACTTC
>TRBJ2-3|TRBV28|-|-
CASSLVGQGQDTQYF
TGTGCCAGCAGTTTAGTGGGGCAGGGTCAAGATACGCAGTATTTT
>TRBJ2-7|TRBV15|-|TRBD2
CATSSVSGGSSEQYF
TGTGCCACCAGCAGCGTCTCGGGAGGGTCGAGCGAGCAGTACTTC